This T cell receptor beta chain emerged from a study of cytotoxic CD8 clonotypes in ibrutinib-treated CLL. Study information: The cohort had over nine relapsed/refractory and approximately 15 treatment-naive patients, 17 IGHV unmutated.

Profiling relied on immunoSEQ multiplex PCR, and the TCRdb table lists in-frame clones only, not all of them. The data hold 110,000 to 150,000 clones, with approximately 81% observed a single time. V lost 3 bases and J 1 base, leaving 16 bases between the germline ends. The CDR3 loop spans 16 amino acids. Germline-derived CDR1 and CDR2 are MDHEN and SYDVKM. The chain carries TRBV28 and TRBJ2-7; unclear D gene. The sample consisted of PBMCs, taken after 12 months of ibrutinib treatment. This TCR derives from a human donor with chronic lymphocytic leukemia. The CDR3 here is CASSLELATRSYEQYF. The CDR3 DNA reads as TGTGCCAGCAGTTTGGAATTGGCGACCCGATCCTACGAGCAGTACTTC.